Below are 15 T cell receptor beta chains sequenced from a single sample in a study of technical replicates of blood from a few donors. Sequencing used immunoSEQ multiplex PCR; TCRdb keeps in-frame clones, though not all of them. The sample consists of about 74,000 clones, 75% to 90% of them appearing once. Sequenced material: T cells isolated from PBMCs. The origin of the receptors is a human donor in good health.

The chain combines TRBV19 with TRBJ2-7, with a tentative D call TRBD2 (6 bases). V lost 1 base to trimming and J lost 6 bases, with 10 bases between them. The CDR3 runs 13 residues. Germline CDR1 LNHDA, CDR2 SQIVND (reference sequence). The CDR3 is CASSIVEEGEQYF. In DNA form, the CDR3 reads TGTGCCAGTAGTATAGTAGAGGAGGGCGAGCAGTACTTC.

The rearrangement joins TRBV7-3 to TRBJ2-1, with D perhaps TRBD2 (6 bases). There are 19 residues in the CDR3. Between the trimmed V and J ends, which lost 4 bases and 0 bases, there was a span of 22 bases. Germline lookup yields CDR1 SGHTA and CDR2 FQGTGA. CDR3 bases: TGTGCCAGCAGCTCCCGGGACTTCCCCAATCCGAGCTCCTACAATGAGCAGTTCTTC. Translating it yields CASSSRDFPNPSSYNEQFF.

The V call is TRBV14, the J call TRBJ2-4; weak D call: TRBD1 (5 bases). The CDR3 runs 14 residues. CDR1 is SGHDN, CDR2 FVKESK, per germline. The V end was cut by 3 bases, the J end by 8 bases, with 14 bases between. The CDR3 region has the DNA TGTGCCAGCAGCCAGTCAGGGATGGTTGACATTCAGTACTTC. Its translation: CASSQSGMVDIQYF. The whole variable domain, remainder taken from reference TRBV14 and TRBJ2-4, is EAGVTQFPSHSVIEKGQTVTLRCDPISGHDNLYWYRRVMGKEIKFLLHFVKESKQDESGMPNNRFLAERTGGTYSTLKVQPAELEDSGVYFCASSQSGMVDIQYFGAGTRLSVL.

The genes are TRBV19 and TRBJ1-4, with TRBD1 identical over 8 bases. The CDR3 is 14 residues long. CDR1 is LNHDA, CDR2 SQIVND, per germline (reference sequence). With 4 bases clipped from V and 5 bases from J, the junction kept 3 bases outside the gene matches. This CDR3 is CASSKTGVNEKLFF. For the CDR3, the DNA is TGTGCCAGTAGTAAGACAGGGGTGAATGAAAAACTGTTTTTT.

V usage is TRBV2 and J usage is TRBJ1-2; 7 nucleotides align to TRBD1. Germline V CDR1 and CDR2: SNHLY, FYNNEI. The trim removed 3 bases at V and 4 bases at J, leaving 2 bases unmatched. The CDR3 sequence is 13 residues long. The CDR3 coding sequence is TGTGCCAGCAGTGACCGGGACAGCTATGGCTACACCTTC. As protein: CASSDRDSYGYTF.

The J gene is TRBJ2-7, the V gene TRBV6-5; D is unresolved. V lost 10 bases, J lost 3 bases, and 13 bases lay in between. The CDR3 is made up of 12 amino acids. CDR1 is MNHEY and CDR2 is SVGAGI in the germline V gene. The CDR3 region is CATSRTNYEQYF. Written as DNA, the CDR3 is TGTGCCACCTCCCGTACTAACTACGAGCAGTACTTC.

The chain joins TRBV15 to TRBJ2-7; TRBD1 is a possible D gene (5 bases). From germline, CDR1 is LNHNV and CDR2 YYDKDF (reference sequence). CDR3 length: 15 residues. Trimming left V 0 bases short and J 6 bases short, with 15 bases between. The CDR3 region has the DNA TGTGCCACCAGCAGAGATAGGGGTTACAGCTCCGAGCAGTACTTC. Protein: CATSRDRGYSSEQYF.

The rearrangement joins TRBV2 to TRBJ2-6; D remains unclear. V shed 10 bases and J shed 1 base, with 14 bases lying between them. Germline CDR1 SNHLY, CDR2 FYNNEI. The CDR3 is made up of 15 amino acids. This CDR3 reads CAIAYYSSGANVLTF. CDR3 sequence (DNA): TGTGCCATCGCCTATTACAGTTCTGGGGCCAACGTCCTGACTTTC.

This clone was detected only once. This sequence joins TRBV13 and TRBJ2-7, with 9 bases that match TRBD1. V lost 5 bases and J lost 6; bases outside the gene matches: 11. This CDR3 has 15 residues. Germline loops: CDR1 PRHDT, CDR2 FYEKMQ (reference sequence). Written as DNA, the CDR3 is TGTGCCAGCAGCCATCTTGGGTCGACAGGGGGCGAGCAGTACTTC. Amino acid sequence: CASSHLGSTGGEQYF.

This sequence joins TRBV6-1 and TRBJ1-2; 8 bases are a match to TRBD1. The CDR3 extends over 13 amino acids. The junction had 8 bases not matched to a gene; V was cut back by 6 bases and J by 8 bases. CDR1 and CDR2 from the germline V gene are MNHNS and SASEGT. The CDR3 spells CASRTDRVGGYTF. As DNA, the CDR3 is TGTGCCAGCAGGACGGACAGGGTCGGAGGCTACACCTTC.

The V and J genes are TRBV14 and TRBJ1-1, with D possibly TRBD1 on 5 matching bases. Germline V gives CDR1 SGHDN, CDR2 FVKESK. The CDR3 consists of 13 residues. Trimming removed 4 bases at V and 6 bases at J, with 12 bases between. This CDR3 is CASSPFWGAEAFF. The CDR3 DNA reads as TGTGCCAGCAGCCCCTTTTGGGGGGCTGAAGCTTTCTTT.

This clone was seen just once. The rearrangement uses TRBV10-1 and TRBJ2-5; tentative D call: TRBD2 (6 bases). V was pared by 4 bases and J by 5 bases, with 14 bases between. Germline CDR1 and CDR2: WNHNN and SYGVQD (reference sequence). The CDR3 spans 14 residues. The CDR3: CASSASRERETQYF. CDR3 nucleotides: TGCGCCAGCAGTGCCTCGCGGGAAAGGGAGACCCAGTACTTC.

The chain couples TRBV19 to TRBJ1-2; 7 nucleotides match TRBD1. V was clipped by 8 bases and J by 3 bases; unmatched bases: 6. Germline-derived CDR1 and CDR2 are LNHDA and SQIVND (reference sequence). The length of the CDR3 is 13 residues. The CDR3 reads CASAPDRDYGYTF. DNA for the CDR3: TGTGCCAGTGCCCCCGACAGGGACTATGGCTACACCTTC. The full variable domain, completed using reference TRBV19 and TRBJ1-2, is DGGITQSPKYLFRKEGQNVTLSCEQNLNHDAMYWYRQDPGQGLRLIYYSQIVNDFQKGDIAEGYSVSREKKESFPLTVTSAQKNPTAFYLCASAPDRDYGYTFGSGTRLTVV.

The chain is built from TRBV4-1 and TRBJ2-7; the match to TRBD1 covers 9 bases. Looked up from germline, CDR1 is MGHRA and CDR2 is YSYEKL. The V and J ends lost 3 bases and 4 bases, in that order; junction bases with no gene match: 7. There are 15 residues in the CDR3. The CDR3 sequence: CASSHPGQGVYEQYF. The CDR3 region has the DNA TGCGCCAGCAGCCATCCGGGACAGGGAGTATACGAGCAGTACTTC.

The CDR3 sequence is CASSVIGDSNYGYTF. In nucleotides, the CDR3 is TGCGCCAGCAGTGTAATAGGGGACAGTAACTATGGCTACACCTTC. This chain uses TRBV5-1 with TRBJ1-2; 7 positions match TRBD1. The CDR3 has 15 residues. The V gene end was trimmed by 5 bases and the J gene end by 1 base; junction bases not matched to a gene: 8. Per the germline V gene, CDR1 is SGHRS and CDR2 is YFSETQ.